This TCR beta chain was captured by sequencing in a study of post-analysis software for immune sequencing data. Regarding the study as a whole: Diversity measured as normalized Chao1 was significantly lower in multiple sclerosis patients than in controls. Among several TRBV segments more frequent in patients than controls were TRBV5-6, TRBV5-1 and TRBV20-1.

The TCR beta cDNA libraries carried unique molecular identifiers. Between about 1 and 11 million T cells gave rise to approximately 520,000 cDNA molecules. TCRdb processed the PCR reads anew with MiXCR; each CDR3 protein has one entry. Of about 500,000 distinct CDR3 sequences detected, roughly 45% appear once; the ten largest clones hold around an eighth. Trimming cost V 4 bases and J 2 bases; bases outside gene matches: 4. This CDR3 contains 15 residues. CDR1 is SEHNR and CDR2 is FQNEAQ in the germline V gene (reference sequence). This clonotype has more than one count but fewer than ten. Its antigen is still unknown.

V usage is TRBV7-9 and J usage is TRBJ1-5; the match to TRBD1 covers 8 bases. This TCR came from a girl aged 5-17 years with multiple sclerosis. Sequences were obtained from blood. CDR3 residues: CASSSDREGNQPQHF. The DNA for the CDR3 is TGTGCCAGCAGCTCGGACAGGGAGGGCAATCAGCCCCAGCATTTT.